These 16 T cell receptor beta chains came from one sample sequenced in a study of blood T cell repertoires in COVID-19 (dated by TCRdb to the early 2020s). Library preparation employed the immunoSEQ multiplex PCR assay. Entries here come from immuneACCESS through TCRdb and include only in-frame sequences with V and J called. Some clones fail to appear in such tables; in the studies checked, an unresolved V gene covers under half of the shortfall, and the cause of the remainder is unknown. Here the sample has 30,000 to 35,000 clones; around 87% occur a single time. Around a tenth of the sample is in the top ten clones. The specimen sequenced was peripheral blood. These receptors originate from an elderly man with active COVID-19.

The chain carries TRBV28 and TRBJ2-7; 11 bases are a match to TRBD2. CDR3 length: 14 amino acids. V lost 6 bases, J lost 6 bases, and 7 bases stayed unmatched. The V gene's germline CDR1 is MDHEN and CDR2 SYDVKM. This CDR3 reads CASSFLAGGGEQYF. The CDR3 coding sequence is TGTGCCAGCAGCTTTCTAGCGGGAGGTGGCGAGCAGTACTTC.

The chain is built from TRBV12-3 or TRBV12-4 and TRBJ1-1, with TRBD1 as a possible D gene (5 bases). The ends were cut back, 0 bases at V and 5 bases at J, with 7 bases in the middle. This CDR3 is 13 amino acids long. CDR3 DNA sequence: TGTGCCAGCAGTTTAGCCAGGGTGACTGAAGCTTTCTTT. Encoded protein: CASSLARVTEAFF.

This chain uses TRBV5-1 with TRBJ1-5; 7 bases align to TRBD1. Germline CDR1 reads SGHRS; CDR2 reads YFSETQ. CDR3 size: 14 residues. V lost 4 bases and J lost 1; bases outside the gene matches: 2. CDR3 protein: CASSRDSSNQPQHF. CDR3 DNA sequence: TGCGCCAGCAGCCGGGACAGCAGCAATCAGCCCCAGCATTTT.

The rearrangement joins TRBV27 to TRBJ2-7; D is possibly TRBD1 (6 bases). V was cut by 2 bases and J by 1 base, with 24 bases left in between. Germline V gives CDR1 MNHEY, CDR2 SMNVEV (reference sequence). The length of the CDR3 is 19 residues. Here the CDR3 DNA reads TGTGCCAGCAGTTTAATAGGACAGTCCTTCTGGGGCCCTTCCTACGAGCAGTACTTC. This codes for CASSLIGQSFWGPSYEQYF.

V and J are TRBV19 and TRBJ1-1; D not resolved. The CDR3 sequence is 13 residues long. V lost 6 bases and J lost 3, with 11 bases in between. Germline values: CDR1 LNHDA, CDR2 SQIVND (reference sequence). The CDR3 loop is CASSSGIDTEAFF. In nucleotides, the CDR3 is TGTGCCAGTAGCTCAGGTATTGACACTGAAGCTTTCTTT. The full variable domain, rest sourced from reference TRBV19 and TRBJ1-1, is DGGITQSPKYLFRKEGQNVTLSCEQNLNHDAMYWYRQDPGQGLRLIYYSQIVNDFQKGDIAEGYSVSREKKESFPLTVTSAQKNPTAFYLCASSSGIDTEAFFGQGTRLTVV.

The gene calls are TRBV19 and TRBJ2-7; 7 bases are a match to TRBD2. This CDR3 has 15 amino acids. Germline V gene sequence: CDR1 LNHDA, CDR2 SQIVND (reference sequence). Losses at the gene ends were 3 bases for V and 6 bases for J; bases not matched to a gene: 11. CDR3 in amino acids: CASSIGMRELGEQYF. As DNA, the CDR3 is TGTGCCAGTAGTATTGGAATGCGGGAGCTAGGCGAGCAGTACTTC. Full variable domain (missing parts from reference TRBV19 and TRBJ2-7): DGGITQSPKYLFRKEGQNVTLSCEQNLNHDAMYWYRQDPGQGLRLIYYSQIVNDFQKGDIAEGYSVSREKKESFPLTVTSAQKNPTAFYLCASSIGMRELGEQYFGPGTRLTVT.

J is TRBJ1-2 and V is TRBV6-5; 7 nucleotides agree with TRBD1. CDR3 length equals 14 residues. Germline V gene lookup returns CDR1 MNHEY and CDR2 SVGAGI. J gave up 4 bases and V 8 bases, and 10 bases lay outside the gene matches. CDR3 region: CASQFLQGTYGYTF. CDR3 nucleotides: TGTGCCAGCCAGTTTTTACAGGGGACCTATGGCTACACCTTC.

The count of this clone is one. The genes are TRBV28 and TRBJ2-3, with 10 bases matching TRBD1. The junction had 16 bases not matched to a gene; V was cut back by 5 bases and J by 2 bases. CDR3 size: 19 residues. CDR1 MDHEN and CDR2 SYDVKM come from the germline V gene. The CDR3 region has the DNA TGTGCCAGCAGTGCGGACAGGGGGAACCTAAGATTTTCCACAGATACGCAGTATTTT. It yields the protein CASSADRGNLRFSTDTQYF.

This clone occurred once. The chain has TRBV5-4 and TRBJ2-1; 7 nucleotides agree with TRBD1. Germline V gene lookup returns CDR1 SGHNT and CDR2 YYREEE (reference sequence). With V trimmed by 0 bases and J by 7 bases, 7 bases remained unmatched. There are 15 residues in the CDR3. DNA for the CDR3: TGTGCCAGCAGCTTGGCTACGGGACAGCTTAATGAGCAGTTCTTC. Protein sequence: CASSLATGQLNEQFF.

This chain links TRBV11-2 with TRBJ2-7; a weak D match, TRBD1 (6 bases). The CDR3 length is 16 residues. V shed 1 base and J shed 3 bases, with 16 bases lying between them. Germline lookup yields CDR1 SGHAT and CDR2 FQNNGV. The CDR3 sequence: CASSLAYGQLIYEQYF. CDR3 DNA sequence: TGTGCCAGCAGCTTAGCGTATGGACAGCTGATCTACGAGCAGTACTTC.

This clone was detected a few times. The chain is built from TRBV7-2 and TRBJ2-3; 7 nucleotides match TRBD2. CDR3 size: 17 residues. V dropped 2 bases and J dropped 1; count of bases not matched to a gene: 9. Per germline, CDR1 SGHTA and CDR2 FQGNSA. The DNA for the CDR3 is TGTGCCAGCAGCTTATCGGCTAGCGGAGGGCGCACAGATACGCAGTATTTT. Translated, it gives CASSLSASGGRTDTQYF.

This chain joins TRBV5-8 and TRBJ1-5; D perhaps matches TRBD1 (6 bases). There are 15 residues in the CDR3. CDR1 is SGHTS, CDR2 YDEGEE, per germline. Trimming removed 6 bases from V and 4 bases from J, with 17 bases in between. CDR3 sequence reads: CASNSDSFWNQPQHF. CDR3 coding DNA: TGTGCCAGCAACTCGGACAGTTTTTGGAATCAGCCCCAGCATTTT.

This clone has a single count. The CDR3 bases are TGCGCCAGCAGCCGGCCTCTTTACAATGAGCAGTTCTTC. As protein: CASSRPLYNEQFF. The chain couples TRBV4-3 to TRBJ2-1; D is ambiguous. Germline V gene sequence: CDR1 LGHNA, CDR2 YSLEER. Trimming took 4 bases from V and 4 from J, leaving 8 bases between them. The CDR3 has 13 residues.

The CDR3 nucleotides read TGTGCCAGCAGCTTCGGGACACCTAATGAAAAACTGTTTTTT. Protein sequence: CASSFGTPNEKLFF. This chain links TRBV7-2 with TRBJ1-4, with TRBD1 as a possible D gene (6 bases). Trimming shortened V by 3 bases and J by 3 bases, and 8 bases separated the two germline ends. The CDR3 contains 14 residues. In germline, CDR1 is SGHTA, CDR2 FQGNSA. The variable domain in full, completed from reference TRBV7-2 and TRBJ1-4, reads GAGVSQSPSNKVTEKGKDVELRCDPISGHTALYWYRQSLGQGLEFLIYFQGNSAPDKSGLPSDRFSAERTGGSVSTLTIQRTQQEDSAVYLCASSFGTPNEKLFFGSGTQLSVL.

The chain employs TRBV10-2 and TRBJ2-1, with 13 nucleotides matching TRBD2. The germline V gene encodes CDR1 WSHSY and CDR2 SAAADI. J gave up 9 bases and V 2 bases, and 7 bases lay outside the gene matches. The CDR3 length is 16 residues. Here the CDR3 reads CASSERGTSGKGEQFF. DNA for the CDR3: TGCGCCAGCAGTGAGAGGGGGACTAGCGGGAAGGGTGAGCAGTTCTTC.

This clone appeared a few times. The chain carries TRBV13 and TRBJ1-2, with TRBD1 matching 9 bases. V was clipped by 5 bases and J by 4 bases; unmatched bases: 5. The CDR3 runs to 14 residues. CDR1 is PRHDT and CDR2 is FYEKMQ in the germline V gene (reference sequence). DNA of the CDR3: TGTGCCAGCAGCGTCGGGACAGGGACCTATGGCTACACCTTC. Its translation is CASSVGTGTYGYTF.